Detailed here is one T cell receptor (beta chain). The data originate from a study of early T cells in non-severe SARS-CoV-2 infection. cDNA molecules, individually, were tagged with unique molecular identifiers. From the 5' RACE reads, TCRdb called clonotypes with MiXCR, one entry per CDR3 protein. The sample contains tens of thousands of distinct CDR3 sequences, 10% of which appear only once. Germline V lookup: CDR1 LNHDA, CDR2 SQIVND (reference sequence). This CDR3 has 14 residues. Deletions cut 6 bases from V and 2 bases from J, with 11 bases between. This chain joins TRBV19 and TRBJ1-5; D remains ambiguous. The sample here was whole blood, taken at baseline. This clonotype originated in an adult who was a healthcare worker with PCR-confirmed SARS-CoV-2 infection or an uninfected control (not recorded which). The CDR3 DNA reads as TGTGCCAGTAGCCGGGCAAGTGGCAATCAGCCCCAGCATTTT. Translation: CASSRASGNQPQHF.